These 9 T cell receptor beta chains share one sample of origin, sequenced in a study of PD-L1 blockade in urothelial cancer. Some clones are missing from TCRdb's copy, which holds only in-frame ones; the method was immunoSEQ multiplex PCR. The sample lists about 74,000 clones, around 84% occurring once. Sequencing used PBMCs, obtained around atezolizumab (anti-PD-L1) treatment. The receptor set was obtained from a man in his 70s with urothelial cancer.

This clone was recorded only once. The CDR3 DNA follows: TGCGCCAGCAGCCAGCCCAGGACTAGCGGGAGTGTAACAGATACGCAGTATTTT. Its protein product is CASSQPRTSGSVTDTQYF. The V gene is TRBV4-1, the J gene TRBJ2-3; 13 nucleotides agree with TRBD2. Germline CDR1 reads MGHRA; CDR2 reads YSYEKL. Trimming at V came to 3 bases and at J to 3 bases, leaving 9 bases not matched to a gene. This CDR3 has 18 amino acids.

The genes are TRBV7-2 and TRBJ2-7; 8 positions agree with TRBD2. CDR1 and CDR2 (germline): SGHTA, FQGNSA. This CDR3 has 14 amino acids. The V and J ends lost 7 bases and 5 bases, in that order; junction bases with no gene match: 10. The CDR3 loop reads CASTGGLASNEQYF. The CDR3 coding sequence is TGTGCCAGCACCGGCGGACTAGCTTCCAACGAGCAGTACTTC.

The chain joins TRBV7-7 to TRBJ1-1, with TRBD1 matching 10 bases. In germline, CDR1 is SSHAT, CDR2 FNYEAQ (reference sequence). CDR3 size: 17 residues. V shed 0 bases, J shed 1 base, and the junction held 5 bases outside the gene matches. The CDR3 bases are TGTGCCAGCAGCTTAGCCGGGACAGGGGACTGGAACACTGAAGCTTTCTTT. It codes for CASSLAGTGDWNTEAFF.

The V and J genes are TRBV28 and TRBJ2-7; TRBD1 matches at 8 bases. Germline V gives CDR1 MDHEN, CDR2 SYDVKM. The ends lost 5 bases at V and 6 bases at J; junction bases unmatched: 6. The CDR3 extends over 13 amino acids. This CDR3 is CASSHHTGGEQYF. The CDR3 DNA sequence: TGTGCCAGCAGTCATCATACAGGGGGCGAGCAGTACTTC.

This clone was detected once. CDR3 DNA: TGTGCCAGTAGTCCTGCACCGGGACAGGGGACTTACGAGCAGTACTTC. Protein product: CASSPAPGQGTYEQYF. The rearrangement uses TRBV19 and TRBJ2-7; 10 bases align to TRBD1. Per germline, CDR1 LNHDA and CDR2 SQIVND (reference sequence). Trimming at V came to 5 bases and at J to 4 bases, leaving 11 bases not matched to a gene. The CDR3 extends over 16 amino acids.

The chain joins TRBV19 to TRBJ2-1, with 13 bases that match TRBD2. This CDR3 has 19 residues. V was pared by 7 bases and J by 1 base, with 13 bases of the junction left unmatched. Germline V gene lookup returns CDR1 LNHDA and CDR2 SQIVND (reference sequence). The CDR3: CASNGRGTSGTQSYNEQFF. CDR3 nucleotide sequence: TGTGCCAGTAACGGGAGGGGGACTAGCGGGACTCAATCCTACAATGAGCAGTTCTTC.

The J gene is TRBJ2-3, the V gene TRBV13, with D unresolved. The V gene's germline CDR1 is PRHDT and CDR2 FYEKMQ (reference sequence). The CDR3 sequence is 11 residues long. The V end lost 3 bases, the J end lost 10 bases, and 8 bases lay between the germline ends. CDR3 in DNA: TGTGCCAGCAGCTTGAAGTCAGCGCAGTATTTT. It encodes CASSLKSAQYF.

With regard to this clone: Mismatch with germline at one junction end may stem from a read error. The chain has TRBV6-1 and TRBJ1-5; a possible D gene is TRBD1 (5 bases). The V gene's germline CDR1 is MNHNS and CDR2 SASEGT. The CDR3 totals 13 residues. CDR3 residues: CASSELVGGSMYF. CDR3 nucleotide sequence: TGTGCCAGCAGTGAATTGGTGGGGGGGTCTATGTATTTT.

DNA of the CDR3: TGCGCCAGCAGTCAATCGGTAGAATCCGAGCAGTACTTC. It yields the protein CASSQSVESEQYF. V and J are TRBV23-1 and TRBJ2-7, with D unclear. TRBV23-1 is given ORF status, its function remaining uncertain. The CDR3 spans 13 residues. With 0 bases removed from V and 6 bases from J, the gap between germline ends came to 9 bases.